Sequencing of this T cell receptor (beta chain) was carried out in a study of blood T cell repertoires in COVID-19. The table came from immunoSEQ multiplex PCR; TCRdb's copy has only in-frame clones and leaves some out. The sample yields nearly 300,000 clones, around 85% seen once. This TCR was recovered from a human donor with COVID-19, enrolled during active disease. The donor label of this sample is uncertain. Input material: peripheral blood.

CDR3 DNA sequence: TGTGCCAGCAGGGCCGGGGGTCCAGGAAGCCAGTACTTC. Amino acids: CASRAGGPGSQYF. The rearrangement links TRBV27 to TRBJ2-5; possibly TRBD2 for D (6 bases). V was pared by 6 bases and J by 10 bases, with 18 bases between. The CDR3 has 13 residues. Looked up from germline, CDR1 is MNHEY and CDR2 is SMNVEV (reference sequence).